This TCR beta chain was sequenced for a study of T cells in localized non-small cell lung cancer. Sequencing was performed with immunoSEQ multiplex PCR; in TCRdb, only in-frame clones are kept and a portion is missing. Found here are approximately 60,000 clones, around 90% of them singletons; the top ten hold about 2%. Germline CDR1 reads SQVTM; CDR2 reads ANQGSEA. Between the trimmed V and J ends, which lost 7 bases and 5 bases, there was a span of 11 bases. The CDR3 length is 11 residues. Of note for this clone: No antigen is known for it.

Study-wide results and limits: Uninvolved adjacent lung, not tumor, had the highest T cell clonality. The study linked higher blood T cell density to longer overall survival.

This specimen consisted of peripheral blood, obtained before any cancer treatment. The rearrangement links TRBV29-1 to TRBJ1-1; possibly TRBD1 for D (6 bases). The sequence derives from a woman aged 40-69 years with stage I lung adenocarcinoma. CDR3 sequence (DNA): TGCAGCGCTCACAGGGAGACTGAAGCTTTCTTT. Protein sequence: CSAHRETEAFF.